This passage covers 23 T cell receptor beta chains from one sample sequenced in a study of OX40 agonist ivuxolimab in advanced cancers. Sequencing was performed with immunoSEQ multiplex PCR; in TCRdb, only in-frame clones are kept and a portion is missing. The repertoire holds roughly 80,000 clones, around 90% seen once, with 6.2% in the top ten. Sample: CD4+ or CD8+ T cells sorted from blood, taken in a trial of the OX40 agonist ivuxolimab. These receptors were taken from an adult with an advanced solid tumor such as melanoma, head and neck, liver or kidney cancer.

CDR3 protein: CASSPGAGTSFDTQYF. The CDR3 DNA is TGTGCCAGCAGCCCCGGGGCGGGGACTAGCTTCGATACGCAGTATTTT. V and J are TRBV4-2 and TRBJ2-3, with 9 bases lining up with TRBD2. Germline loops: CDR1 LGHNA, CDR2 YNFKEQ. Trimming at V came to 4 bases and at J to 6 bases, leaving 11 bases not matched to a gene. The CDR3 has 16 residues.

The gene calls are TRBV28 and TRBJ1-4; D is ambiguous. The CDR3 length is 14 residues. CDR1 is MDHEN and CDR2 is SYDVKM in the germline V gene. The V gene lost 3 bases and the J gene lost 5 bases, with 10 bases spanning the gap. The CDR3 DNA reads as TGTGCCAGCAGTTTTTTTCTAGGAAATGAAAAACTGTTTTTT. Protein: CASSFFLGNEKLFF.

The V call is TRBV7-3, the J call TRBJ2-2; 14 bases line up with TRBD2. V was pared by 5 bases and J by 6 bases, with 5 bases of the junction left unmatched. Looked up from germline, CDR1 is SGHTA and CDR2 is FQGTGA. The CDR3 is 16 residues long. CDR3 coding DNA: TGTGCCAGCAGCCCGACTAGCGGGGGGGCCCCCGGGGAGCTGTTTTTT. Its translation is CASSPTSGGAPGELFF. Looking up the rest from reference TRBV7-3 and TRBJ2-2 gives the full variable domain: GAGVSQTPSNKVTEKGKYVELRCDPISGHTALYWYRQSLGQGPEFLIYFQGTGAADDSGLPNDRFFAVRPEGSVSTLKIQRTERGDSAVYLCASSPTSGGAPGELFFGEGSRLTVL.

CDR3 DNA: TGCGCCAGCAGCTTAGAGGGGCACACTGAAGCTTTCTTT. Translation gives CASSLEGHTEAFF. This chain links TRBV5-1 with TRBJ1-1; maybe TRBD1 (5 bases). The V gene lost 2 bases and the J gene lost 3 bases, with 8 bases spanning the gap. CDR1 is SGHRS, CDR2 YFSETQ, per germline. This CDR3 spans 13 amino acids.

The V call is TRBV19, the J call TRBJ2-1; 9 nucleotides align to TRBD2. The V segment lost 10 bases and the J segment 12 bases; nucleotides outside the gene matches: 16. Germline CDR1 and CDR2: LNHDA and SQIVND (reference sequence). The CDR3 runs to 14 residues. CDR3 loop: CATGPVAGVSPQFF. The CDR3, as DNA: TGTGCCACCGGGCCGGTAGCGGGAGTTTCCCCGCAGTTCTTC.

The gene calls are TRBV19 and TRBJ1-1, with D uncertain. CDR3 length: 11 amino acids. Trimming shortened V by 7 bases and J by 5 bases, and 8 bases separated the two germline ends. The V gene's germline CDR1 is LNHDA and CDR2 SQIVND (reference sequence). The CDR3 sequence: CASIRGTEAFF. The CDR3 coding sequence is TGTGCCAGTATTCGGGGAACTGAAGCTTTCTTT.

The V gene is TRBV5-1, the J gene TRBJ2-5, with 7 bases matching TRBD1. Germline CDR1 SGHRS, CDR2 YFSETQ. The CDR3 loop spans 13 amino acids. V lost 5 bases to trimming and J lost 3 bases; unmatched junction nucleotides: 4. CDR3 nucleotides: TGCGCCAGCAGGCAGGGGGTTGAAGAGACCCAGTACTTC. It specifies CASRQGVEETQYF.

The J gene is TRBJ1-3, the V gene TRBV5-1; D perhaps matches TRBD1 (6 bases). The CDR3 loop spans 15 amino acids. Germline CDR1 is SGHRS and CDR2 is YFSETQ. V was trimmed by 4 bases and J by 0 bases, leaving 11 bases between them. Here the CDR3 reads CASSGGRGSGNTIYF. The CDR3 nucleotides are TGCGCCAGCAGCGGGGGCCGGGGCTCTGGAAACACCATATATTTT.

The rearrangement joins TRBV10-3 to TRBJ1-4; D might be TRBD1 (6 bases). Per the germline V gene, CDR1 is ENHRY and CDR2 is SYGVKD. V gave up 3 bases and J gave up 4 bases, with 9 bases separating them. This CDR3 spans 14 amino acids. CDR3 in amino acids: CAISDRQVNEKLFF. CDR3 in DNA: TGTGCCATCAGTGATCGACAGGTTAATGAAAAACTGTTTTTT.

This sequence joins TRBV11-2 and TRBJ1-1; 8 bases fit TRBD1. Germline trimming cut 1 base from V and 0 bases from J; bases unmatched to any gene: 1. Germline CDR1 reads SGHAT; CDR2 reads FQNNGV. The CDR3 contains 15 residues. CDR3 sequence (DNA): TGTGCCAGCAGCTTAGGACAGGGGTTGAACACTGAAGCTTTCTTT. It is translated as CASSLGQGLNTEAFF.

The chain employs TRBV7-2 and TRBJ2-7, with 9 bases lining up with TRBD1. This CDR3 comprises 14 residues. J lost 0 bases, V lost 5 bases, and 2 bases had no gene match. Germline assignment: CDR1 SGHTA and CDR2 FQGNSA. CDR3 amino acids: CASSPQGASYEQYF. As DNA, the CDR3 is TGTGCCAGCAGCCCACAGGGGGCCTCCTACGAGCAGTACTTC.

The chain carries TRBV7-7 and TRBJ2-5; D possibly corresponds to TRBD2 (6 bases). Looked up from germline, CDR1 is SSHAT and CDR2 is FNYEAQ (reference sequence). The V and J ends lost 5 bases and 3 bases respectively, with 16 bases between them. The CDR3 is 15 amino acids. CDR3 loop: CASSRTGPGEETQYF. CDR3 nucleotide sequence: TGTGCCAGCAGCCGAACCGGGCCGGGAGAAGAGACCCAGTACTTC.

The V and J genes are TRBV5-1 and TRBJ2-2; the D is unclear. The CDR3 sequence is 16 residues long. V was cut by 2 bases and J by 0 bases, with 11 bases left in between. Germline V gene data show CDR1 as SGHRS and CDR2 as YFSETQ. Here the CDR3 reads CASSLKTPTNTGELFF. The CDR3 DNA sequence: TGCGCCAGCAGCTTAAAAACGCCGACGAACACCGGGGAGCTGTTTTTT.

This clone appeared once. V gene TRBV28 combines with J gene TRBJ1-6, with TRBD1 matching 10 bases. The CDR3 is made up of 17 amino acids. V was pared by 5 bases and J by 3 bases, with 7 bases of the junction left unmatched. CDR1 is MDHEN, CDR2 SYDVKM, per germline. CDR3 residues: CASSTRQGAIYNSPLHF. DNA for the CDR3: TGTGCCAGCAGTACCAGACAGGGGGCGATCTATAATTCACCCCTCCACTTT. Full variable domain (rest looked up from reference TRBV28 and TRBJ1-6): DVKVTQSSRYLVKRTGEKVFLECVQDMDHENMFWYRQDPGLGLRLIYFSYDVKMKEKGDIPEGYSVSREKKERFSLILESASTNQTSMYLCASSTRQGAIYNSPLHFGNGTRLTVT.

V is TRBV7-2 and J is TRBJ1-1; D ambiguous. With 5 bases removed from V and 0 bases from J, the gap between germline ends came to 10 bases. The CDR3 has 14 residues. From germline, CDR1 is SGHTA and CDR2 FQGNSA. The CDR3: CASSQARLNTEAFF. CDR3 DNA sequence: TGTGCCAGCAGCCAGGCGAGGTTGAACACTGAAGCTTTCTTT.

The chain has TRBV27 and TRBJ2-7; possibly TRBD1 for D (6 bases). The V and J ends lost 5 bases and 7 bases respectively, with 24 bases between them. Per the germline V gene, CDR1 is MNHEY and CDR2 is SMNVEV (reference sequence). This CDR3 has 16 residues. CDR3 in DNA: TGTGCCAGCAGTCCCAAGACAGGCAAGGGGTTTCGGGAGCAGTACTTC. Amino acid sequence: CASSPKTGKGFREQYF.

The chain uses TRBV5-1 and TRBJ2-1; 7 bases match TRBD2. This CDR3 is 15 amino acids long. Germline V gives CDR1 SGHRS, CDR2 YFSETQ. V lost 6 bases, J lost 0 bases, and 6 bases stayed unmatched. The CDR3 loop is CASTNPGGSYNEQFF. CDR3 DNA sequence: TGCGCCAGCACCAACCCGGGAGGCTCCTACAATGAGCAGTTCTTC.

This clone has a handful of counts. V is TRBV6-6 and J is TRBJ1-6; possibly TRBD1 for D (6 bases). Germline V CDR1 and CDR2: MNHNY, SVGAGI (reference sequence). The CDR3 is 14 residues long. The V gene lost 10 bases and the J gene lost 9 bases, with 19 bases spanning the gap. The CDR3 region has the DNA TGTGCCACCCACCCGGCAGGGGACGGTTCACCCCTCCACTTT. It specifies CATHPAGDGSPLHF.

V is TRBV15 and J is TRBJ1-5; D not resolved. Trimming left V 0 bases short and J 5 bases short, with 14 bases between. The CDR3 runs 16 residues. Germline V lookup: CDR1 LNHNV, CDR2 YYDKDF (reference sequence). CDR3 DNA: TGTGCCACCAGCAGAGATTGGGGAGGAGTTTATCAGCCCCAGCATTTT. Its protein product is CATSRDWGGVYQPQHF.

The chain carries TRBV2 and TRBJ2-4; 7 bases match TRBD1. CDR3 length equals 17 residues. Germline V gives CDR1 SNHLY, CDR2 FYNNEI. Trimming removed 8 bases from V and 0 bases from J; junction bases left unmatched: 13. The CDR3 spells CASGRGQINLAKNIQYF. The CDR3 DNA sequence: TGTGCCAGCGGTAGGGGACAGATTAATCTAGCCAAAAACATTCAGTACTTC.

The rearrangement uses TRBV5-1 and TRBJ2-7; D may be TRBD2 (5 bases). This CDR3 region has 14 residues. The ends were cut back, 4 bases at V and 5 bases at J, with 16 bases in the middle. The germline V gene has CDR1 SGHRS and CDR2 YFSETQ. CDR3 residues: CASSVTAGGHEQYF. The CDR3 nucleotides are TGCGCCAGCAGCGTCACGGCAGGAGGCCACGAGCAGTACTTC.

V and J are TRBV27 and TRBJ1-6, with TRBD1 matching over 11 bases. The CDR3 has 15 amino acids. The V segment lost 3 bases and the J segment 10 bases; nucleotides outside the gene matches: 5. CDR1 and CDR2 (germline): MNHEY, SMNVEV (reference sequence). CDR3 region: CASSFPDRGRSPLHF. CDR3 DNA: TGTGCCAGCAGTTTTCCGGACAGGGGGCGGTCACCCCTCCACTTT.

The J gene is TRBJ2-7, the V gene TRBV19; D is possibly TRBD2 (6 bases). Trimming cost V 0 bases and J 0 bases, with 9 bases left between them. This CDR3 region has 15 residues. Germline CDR1 is LNHDA and CDR2 is SQIVND (reference sequence). CDR3 DNA sequence: TGTGCCAGTAGTATAGACGGGGGTGGCTCCTACGAGCAGTACTTC. It translates to CASSIDGGGSYEQYF.